The 17 T cell receptor beta chains below come from one sample, sequenced in a study of cytomegalovirus exposure and HLA in healthy donors. It was with 60 Vbeta and 13 Jbeta primers that the PCR ran. Sequencing was performed with immunoSEQ multiplex PCR; in TCRdb, only in-frame clones are kept and a portion is missing. In the table there are some 160,000 clones, over 60% of which are singletons. Sequenced input: PBMCs. These receptors were obtained from a woman in her 30s in good health and CMV-seronegative.

The V and J genes are TRBV5-1 and TRBJ2-7; possibly TRBD1 for D (6 bases). The CDR3 sequence is 14 residues long. V lost 4 bases and J lost 0, with 11 bases in between. The germline CDR1 and CDR2 sequences are SGHRS and YFSETQ. The CDR3 DNA is TGCGCCAGCAGCATGTCAGGGGACTCCTACGAGCAGTACTTC. Residues: CASSMSGDSYEQYF. Looking up the rest from reference TRBV5-1 and TRBJ2-7 gives the full variable domain: KAGVTQTPRYLIKTRGQQVTLSCSPISGHRSVSWYQQTPGQGLQFLFEYFSETQRNKGNFPGRFSGRQFSNSRSEMNVSTLELGDSALYLCASSMSGDSYEQYFGPGTRLTVT.

This chain uses TRBV6-1 with TRBJ1-1; D is uncertain. With 5 bases removed from V and 1 base from J, the gap between germline ends came to 5 bases. This CDR3 comprises 12 residues. Per germline, CDR1 MNHNS and CDR2 SASEGT. CDR3 residues: CASSYRNTEAFF. As DNA, the CDR3 is TGTGCCAGCAGTTATCGGAACACTGAAGCTTTCTTT.

This clone was seen only a few times. The chain carries TRBV19 and TRBJ2-7; D call uncertain. The V end lost 7 bases, the J end lost 2 bases, and 9 bases lay between the germline ends. The CDR3 has 12 residues. Per the germline V gene, CDR1 is LNHDA and CDR2 is SQIVND (reference sequence). CDR3 in DNA: TGTGCCAGTACCATAGGAGCCTACGAGCAGTACTTC. Encoded protein: CASTIGAYEQYF.

The rearrangement uses TRBV6-1 and TRBJ2-1; 8 nucleotides agree with TRBD1. The CDR3 has 14 amino acids. J lost 0 bases, V lost 5 bases, and 0 bases had no gene match. The germline V gene encodes CDR1 MNHNS and CDR2 SASEGT. The CDR3 DNA reads TGTGCCAGCAGTACAGGGGGCTCCTACAATGAGCAGTTCTTC. It translates to CASSTGGSYNEQFF.

V and J are TRBV27 and TRBJ2-7, with D unresolved. The CDR3 extends over 11 amino acids. V dropped 5 bases and J dropped 3 bases, with 5 bases sitting between them. Germline values: CDR1 MNHEY, CDR2 SMNVEV (reference sequence). This CDR3 is CASSAYYEQYF. The DNA for the CDR3 is TGTGCCAGCAGTGCCTACTACGAGCAGTACTTC.

V gene TRBV2 combines with J gene TRBJ1-1, with D perhaps matching TRBD1 (5 bases). The germline V gene has CDR1 SNHLY and CDR2 FYNNEI. The CDR3 runs to 14 residues. Trimming removed 4 bases from V and 1 base from J, with 10 bases in between. The CDR3 loop is CASSVGGGNTEAFF. The CDR3 region has the DNA TGTGCCAGCAGTGTGGGGGGAGGGAACACTGAAGCTTTCTTT.

The V gene is TRBV7-2, the J gene TRBJ2-3; no clear D gene. The CDR3 loop spans 15 amino acids. The germline V gene has CDR1 SGHTA and CDR2 FQGNSA. V was pared by 5 bases and J by 0 bases, with 12 bases between. The CDR3 sequence is CASSPVSASTDTQYF. The CDR3 bases are TGTGCCAGCAGCCCTGTTAGTGCTAGCACAGATACGCAGTATTTT.

The V call is TRBV19, the J call TRBJ1-2; D is perhaps TRBD1 (5 bases). Germline CDR1 reads LNHDA; CDR2 reads SQIVND (reference sequence). The CDR3 length is 13 residues. V shed 3 bases and J shed 8 bases, with 13 bases lying between them. CDR3 region: CASSIGQGMGYTF. In DNA, the CDR3 is TGTGCCAGTAGTATTGGGCAGGGCATGGGCTACACCTTC.

V usage is TRBV4-1 and J usage is TRBJ1-4; 7 positions match TRBD1. The germline gives CDR1 MGHRA, CDR2 YSYEKL. The CDR3 covers 15 residues. Losses at the gene ends were 0 bases for V and 7 bases for J; bases not matched to a gene: 5. The CDR3 DNA is TGCGCCAGCAGCCAAGAGGGACAGCTAAGTGAAAAACTGTTTTTT. Translated, it gives CASSQEGQLSEKLFF.

To note about this clone: Other DNA sequences in this sample translate to the same CDR3. The J gene is TRBJ1-2, the V gene TRBV28, with TRBD1 as a possible D gene (6 bases). The V gene lost 6 bases and the J gene lost 2 bases, with 10 bases spanning the gap. The CDR3 has 13 amino acids. In germline, CDR1 is MDHEN, CDR2 SYDVKM. CDR3 region: CASSRTGNYGYTF. The CDR3, as DNA: TGTGCCAGCAGCCGAACAGGGAACTATGGCTACACCTTC.

The chain is built from TRBV28 and TRBJ2-1, with 10 bases that match TRBD1. The germline gives CDR1 MDHEN, CDR2 SYDVKM. V was clipped by 3 bases and J by 3 bases; unmatched bases: 2. The CDR3 extends over 15 amino acids. CDR3 residues: CASSLWDRGYNEQFF. The CDR3 region has the DNA TGTGCCAGCAGTTTGTGGGACAGGGGCTACAATGAGCAGTTCTTC.

V gene TRBV14 combines with J gene TRBJ2-2; TRBD2 matches 8 bases. V lost 2 bases, J lost 0 bases, and 8 bases stayed unmatched. The germline gives CDR1 SGHDN, CDR2 FVKESK. The length of the CDR3 is 18 residues. The DNA of the CDR3 is TGTGCCAGCAGCCAATTTGCCGGACTAGCAGCGAACACCGGGGAGCTGTTTTTT. Its protein product is CASSQFAGLAANTGELFF.

The CDR3 spells CASSSGGDGEQYF. CDR3 in DNA: TGCGCCAGCAGCTCCGGAGGGGACGGAGAGCAGTACTTC. This chain uses TRBV5-1 with TRBJ2-7; D is possibly TRBD2 (6 bases). The CDR3 runs 13 residues. Germline V gene data show CDR1 as SGHRS and CDR2 as YFSETQ. The V gene lost 3 bases and the J gene lost 7 bases, with 14 bases spanning the gap.

The chain carries TRBV27 and TRBJ2-1; 10 positions match TRBD2. The CDR3 sequence is 17 residues long. The trim removed 7 bases at V and 9 bases at J, leaving 18 bases unmatched. The V gene's germline CDR1 is MNHEY and CDR2 SMNVEV (reference sequence). CDR3 protein: CASKLRPSLAGNSEQFF. Written as DNA, the CDR3 is TGTGCCAGCAAGTTAAGGCCCTCACTAGCGGGAAACAGTGAGCAGTTCTTC.

The rearrangement uses TRBV7-2 and TRBJ2-3, with 7 bases matching TRBD1. Unmatched junction bases numbered 4, after V lost 5 bases and J lost 5 bases. Germline CDR1 and CDR2: SGHTA and FQGNSA. This CDR3 has 13 amino acids. CDR3 coding DNA: TGTGCCAGCAGCCCCTACAGGGGAGATACGCAGTATTTT. Protein: CASSPYRGDTQYF.

The chain links TRBV7-8 to TRBJ2-5; D perhaps matches TRBD1 (5 bases). Trimming removed 5 bases at V and 3 bases at J, with 7 bases between. CDR3 size: 12 residues. The germline CDR1 and CDR2 sequences are SGHVS and FQNEAQ. CDR3 region: CASSKTEETQYF. CDR3 coding DNA: TGTGCCAGCAGCAAGACAGAAGAGACCCAGTACTTC. Together with reference TRBV7-8 and TRBJ2-5, the CDR3 gives the full variable domain: GAGVSQSPRYKVAKRGQDVALRCDPISGHVSLFWYQQALGQGPEFLTYFQNEAQLDKSGLPSDRFFAERPEGSVSTLKIQRTQQEDSAVYLCASSKTEETQYFGPGTRLLVL.

V usage is TRBV7-2 and J usage is TRBJ2-7, with 8 bases lining up with TRBD2. The CDR3 consists of 15 residues. Per the germline V gene, CDR1 is SGHTA and CDR2 is FQGNSA. The V gene end was trimmed by 6 bases and the J gene end by 1 base; junction bases not matched to a gene: 8. CDR3 region: CASRVSGGRSYEQYF. DNA for the CDR3: TGTGCCAGCAGAGTATCGGGGGGGCGGTCCTACGAGCAGTACTTC.